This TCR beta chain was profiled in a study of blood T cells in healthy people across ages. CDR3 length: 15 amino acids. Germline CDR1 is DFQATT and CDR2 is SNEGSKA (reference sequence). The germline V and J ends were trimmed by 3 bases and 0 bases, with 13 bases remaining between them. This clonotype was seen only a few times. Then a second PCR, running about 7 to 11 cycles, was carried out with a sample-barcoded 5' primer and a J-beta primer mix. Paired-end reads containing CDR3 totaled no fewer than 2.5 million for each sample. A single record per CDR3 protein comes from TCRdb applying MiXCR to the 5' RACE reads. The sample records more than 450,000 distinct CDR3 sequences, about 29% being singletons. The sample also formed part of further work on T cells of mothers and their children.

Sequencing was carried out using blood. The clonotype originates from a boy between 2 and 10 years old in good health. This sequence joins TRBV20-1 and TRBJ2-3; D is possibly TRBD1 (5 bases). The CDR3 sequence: CSARYRWMSTDTQYF. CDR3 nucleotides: TGCAGTGCTAGGTACAGGTGGATGAGCACAGATACGCAGTATTTT.